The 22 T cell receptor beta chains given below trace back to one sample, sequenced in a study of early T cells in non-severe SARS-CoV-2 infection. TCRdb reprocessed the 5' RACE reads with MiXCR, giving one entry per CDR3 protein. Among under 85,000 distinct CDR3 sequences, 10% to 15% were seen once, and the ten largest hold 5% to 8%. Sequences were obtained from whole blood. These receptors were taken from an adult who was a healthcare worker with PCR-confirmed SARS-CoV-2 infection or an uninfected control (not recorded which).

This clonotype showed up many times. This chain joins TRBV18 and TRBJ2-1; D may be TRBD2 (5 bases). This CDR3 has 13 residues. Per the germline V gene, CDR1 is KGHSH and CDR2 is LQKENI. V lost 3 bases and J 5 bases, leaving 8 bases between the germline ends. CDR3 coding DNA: TGTGCCAGCTCACCGACTACCGACAATGAGCAGTTCTTC. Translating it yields CASSPTTDNEQFF.

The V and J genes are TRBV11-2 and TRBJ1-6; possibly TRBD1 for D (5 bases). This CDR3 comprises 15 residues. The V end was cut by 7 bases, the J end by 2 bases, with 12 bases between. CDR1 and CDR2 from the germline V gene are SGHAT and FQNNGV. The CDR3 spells CASNRQSTYNSPLHF. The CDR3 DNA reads TGTGCCAGCAACAGACAGAGCACCTATAATTCACCCCTCCACTTT.

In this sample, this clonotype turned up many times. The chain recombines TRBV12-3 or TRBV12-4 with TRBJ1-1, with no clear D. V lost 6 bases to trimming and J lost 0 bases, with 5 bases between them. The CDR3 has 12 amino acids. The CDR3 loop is CASSEMNTEAFF. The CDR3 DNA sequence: TGTGCCAGCAGCGAAATGAACACTGAAGCTTTCTTT.

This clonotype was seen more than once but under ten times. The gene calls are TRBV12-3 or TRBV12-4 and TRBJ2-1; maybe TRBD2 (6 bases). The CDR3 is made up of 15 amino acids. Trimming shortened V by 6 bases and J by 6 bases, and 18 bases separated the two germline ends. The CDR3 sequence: CASSPSGLRGNEQFF. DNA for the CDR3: TGTGCCAGCAGCCCCTCGGGACTTAGAGGCAATGAGCAGTTCTTC.

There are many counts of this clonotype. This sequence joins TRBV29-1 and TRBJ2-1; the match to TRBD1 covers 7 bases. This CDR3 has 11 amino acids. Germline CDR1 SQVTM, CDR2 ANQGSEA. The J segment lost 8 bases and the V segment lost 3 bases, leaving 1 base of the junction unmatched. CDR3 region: CSVDRGHEQFF. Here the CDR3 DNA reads TGCAGCGTTGATAGGGGGCATGAGCAGTTCTTC.

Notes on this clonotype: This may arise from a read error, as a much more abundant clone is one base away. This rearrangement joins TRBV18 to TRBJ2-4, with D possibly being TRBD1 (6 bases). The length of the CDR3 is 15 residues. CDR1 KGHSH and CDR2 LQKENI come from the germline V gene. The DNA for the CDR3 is TGTGCCAGCTCACCCGCGGACAGAGCCAAAAACATTCTGTACTTC. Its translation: CASSPADRAKNILYF.

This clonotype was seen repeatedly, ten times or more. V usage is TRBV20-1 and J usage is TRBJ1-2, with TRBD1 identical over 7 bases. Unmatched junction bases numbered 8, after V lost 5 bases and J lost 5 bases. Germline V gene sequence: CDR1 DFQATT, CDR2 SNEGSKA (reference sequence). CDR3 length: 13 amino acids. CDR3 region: CSASPRQGYGYTF. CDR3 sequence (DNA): TGCAGTGCTTCTCCTAGACAGGGTTATGGCTACACCTTC.

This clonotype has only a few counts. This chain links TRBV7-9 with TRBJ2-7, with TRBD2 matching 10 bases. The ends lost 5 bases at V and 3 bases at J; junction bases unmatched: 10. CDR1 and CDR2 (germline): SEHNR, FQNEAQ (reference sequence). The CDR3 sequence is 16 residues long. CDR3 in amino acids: CASSGTSGKFLYEQYF. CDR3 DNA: TGTGCCAGCAGCGGTACTAGCGGGAAATTCCTCTACGAGCAGTACTTC.

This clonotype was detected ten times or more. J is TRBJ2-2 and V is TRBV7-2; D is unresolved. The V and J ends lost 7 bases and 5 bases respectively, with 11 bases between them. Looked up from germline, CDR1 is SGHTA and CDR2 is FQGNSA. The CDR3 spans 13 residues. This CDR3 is CASNSDGTGELFF. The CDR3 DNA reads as TGTGCCAGCAACTCAGATGGGACCGGGGAGCTGTTTTTT. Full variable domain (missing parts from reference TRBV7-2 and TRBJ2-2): GAGVSQSPSNKVTEKGKDVELRCDPISGHTALYWYRQSLGQGLEFLIYFQGNSAPDKSGLPSDRFSAERTGGSVSTLTIQRTQQEDSAVYLCASNSDGTGELFFGEGSRLTVL.

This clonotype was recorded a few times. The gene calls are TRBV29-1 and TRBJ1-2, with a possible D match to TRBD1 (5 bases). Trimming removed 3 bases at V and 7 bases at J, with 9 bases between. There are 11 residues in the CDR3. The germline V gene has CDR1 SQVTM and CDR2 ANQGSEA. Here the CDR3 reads CSVDRAGGYTF. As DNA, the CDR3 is TGCAGCGTTGACAGGGCCGGTGGCTACACCTTC. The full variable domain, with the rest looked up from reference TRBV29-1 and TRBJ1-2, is SAVISQKPSRDICQRGTSLTIQCQVDSQVTMMFWYRQQPGQSLTLIATANQGSEATYESGFVIDKFPISRPNLTFSTLTVSNMSPEDSSIYLCSVDRAGGYTFGSGTRLTVV.

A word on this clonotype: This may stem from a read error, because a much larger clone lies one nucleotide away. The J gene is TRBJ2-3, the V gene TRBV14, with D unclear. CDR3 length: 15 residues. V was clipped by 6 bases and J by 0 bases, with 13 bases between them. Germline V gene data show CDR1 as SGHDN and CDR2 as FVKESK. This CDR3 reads CASSKISHSTDTQYF. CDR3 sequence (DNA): TGTGCCAGCAGTAAAATCAGCCATAGCACAGATACGCAGTATTTT.

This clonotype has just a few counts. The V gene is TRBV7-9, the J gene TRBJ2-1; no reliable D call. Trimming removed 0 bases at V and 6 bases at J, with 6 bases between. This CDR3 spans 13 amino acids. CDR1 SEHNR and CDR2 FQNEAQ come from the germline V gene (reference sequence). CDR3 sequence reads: CASSLANVNEQFF. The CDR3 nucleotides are TGTGCCAGCAGCTTAGCGAACGTCAATGAGCAGTTCTTC.

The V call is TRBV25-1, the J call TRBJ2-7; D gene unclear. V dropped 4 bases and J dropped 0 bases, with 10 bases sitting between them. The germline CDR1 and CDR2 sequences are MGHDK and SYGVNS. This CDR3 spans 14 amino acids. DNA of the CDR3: TGTGCCAGCAGTGGTCCTGCCCCCTCCTACGAGCAGTACTTC. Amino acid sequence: CASSGPAPSYEQYF.

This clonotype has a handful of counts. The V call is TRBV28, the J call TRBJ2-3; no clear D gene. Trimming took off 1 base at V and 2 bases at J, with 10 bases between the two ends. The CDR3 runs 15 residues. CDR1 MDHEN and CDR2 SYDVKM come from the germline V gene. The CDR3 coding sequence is TGTGCCAGCAGTTTATTTGGCGGCATCACAGATACGCAGTATTTT. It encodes CASSLFGGITDTQYF. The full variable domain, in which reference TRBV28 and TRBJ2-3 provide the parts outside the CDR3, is DVKVTQSSRYLVKRTGEKVFLECVQDMDHENMFWYRQDPGLGLRLIYFSYDVKMKEKGDIPEGYSVSREKKERFSLILESASTNQTSMYLCASSLFGGITDTQYFGPGTRLTVL.

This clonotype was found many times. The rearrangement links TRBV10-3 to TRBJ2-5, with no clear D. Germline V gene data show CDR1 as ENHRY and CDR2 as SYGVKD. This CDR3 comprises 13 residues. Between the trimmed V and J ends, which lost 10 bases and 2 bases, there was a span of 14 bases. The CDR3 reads CATTGPQQETQYF. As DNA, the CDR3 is TGTGCCACGACCGGGCCTCAACAAGAGACCCAGTACTTC.

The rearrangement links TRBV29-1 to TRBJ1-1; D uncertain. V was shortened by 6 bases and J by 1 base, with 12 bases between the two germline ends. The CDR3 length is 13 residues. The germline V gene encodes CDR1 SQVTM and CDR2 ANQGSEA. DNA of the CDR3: TGCAGCGTCCGACTTCCAGGGAACACTGAAGCTTTCTTT. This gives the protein CSVRLPGNTEAFF.

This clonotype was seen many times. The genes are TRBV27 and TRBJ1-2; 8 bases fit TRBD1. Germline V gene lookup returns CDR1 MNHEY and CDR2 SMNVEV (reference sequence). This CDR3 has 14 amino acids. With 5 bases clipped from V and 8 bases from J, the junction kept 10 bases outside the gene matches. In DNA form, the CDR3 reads TGTGCCAGCAGTCCTCTTACCAGGGGGCAAGGCTACACCTTC. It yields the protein CASSPLTRGQGYTF.

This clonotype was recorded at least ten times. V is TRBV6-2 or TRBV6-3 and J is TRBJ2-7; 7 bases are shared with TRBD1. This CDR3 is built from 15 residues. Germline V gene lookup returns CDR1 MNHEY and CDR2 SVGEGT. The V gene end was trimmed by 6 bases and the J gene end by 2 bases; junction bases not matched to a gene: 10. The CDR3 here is CASRRSGTATYEQYF. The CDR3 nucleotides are TGTGCCAGCAGGCGCTCCGGGACAGCGACCTACGAGCAGTACTTC.

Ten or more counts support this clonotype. The CDR3 sequence is CASSSKGTGPYEQYF. Here the CDR3 DNA reads TGTGCCAGCTCATCAAAGGGGACAGGACCTTACGAGCAGTACTTC. The V call is TRBV18, the J call TRBJ2-7; 8 bases agree with TRBD1. Germline CDR1 KGHSH, CDR2 LQKENI. This CDR3 contains 15 residues. V was clipped by 5 bases and J by 4 bases; unmatched bases: 10.

The CDR3 coding sequence is TGTGCCAGCAGCGCCTCCACGACAGTCGTTGGAGGCTACACCTTC. Amino acids: CASSASTTVVGGYTF. The chain has TRBV7-6 and TRBJ1-2, with a tentative D call TRBD1 (5 bases). The CDR3 is 15 residues long. Trimming left V 5 bases short and J 8 bases short, with 21 bases between. Germline V gene data show CDR1 as SGHVS and CDR2 as FNYEAQ.

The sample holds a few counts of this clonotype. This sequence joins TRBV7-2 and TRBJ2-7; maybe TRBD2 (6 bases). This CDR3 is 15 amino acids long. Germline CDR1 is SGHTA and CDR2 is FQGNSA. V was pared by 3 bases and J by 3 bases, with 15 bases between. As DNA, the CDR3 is TGTGCCAGCAGCTTCTCGGTAGCGGCTAACTACGAGCAGTACTTC. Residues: CASSFSVAANYEQYF.

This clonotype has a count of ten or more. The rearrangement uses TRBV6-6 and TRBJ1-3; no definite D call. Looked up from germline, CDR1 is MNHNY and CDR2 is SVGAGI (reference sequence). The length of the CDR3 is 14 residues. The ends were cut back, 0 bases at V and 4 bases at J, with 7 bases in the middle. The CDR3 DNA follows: TGTGCCAGCAGTTACTCCGAATTCGGAAACACCATATATTTT. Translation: CASSYSEFGNTIYF.